The subject of this entry is one TCR beta chain. No antigen is known for it. The source of the sample is a study of T cell responses to AZD1222 COVID-19 vaccine. Study-wide context: Second doses were pooled across both intervals (about 4 or about 12 weeks).

Per germline, CDR1 SQVTM and CDR2 ANQGSEA. The V gene end was trimmed by 5 bases and the J gene end by 3 bases; junction bases not matched to a gene: 17. CDR3 length: 17 residues. Generated by immunoSEQ multiplex PCR, the TCRdb table keeps only in-frame clones and is missing some. The repertoire holds 80,000 to 100,000 clones, with just over 85% as singletons. Findings of the study overall: Spike regions recognized by vaccine-associated CD4 TCRs spanned the protein, led by 160-218 and 743-854.

The sample in question was peripheral blood, obtained on day 0 of AZD1222 vaccination. This chain connects TRBV29-1 to TRBJ1-2; 8 nucleotides align to TRBD1. This sequence originates from an adult in good health. The CDR3 reads CSVNEMGRGRGDYGYTF. The CDR3 DNA reads TGCAGCGTTAACGAAATGGGCAGGGGGCGCGGTGACTATGGCTACACCTTC.